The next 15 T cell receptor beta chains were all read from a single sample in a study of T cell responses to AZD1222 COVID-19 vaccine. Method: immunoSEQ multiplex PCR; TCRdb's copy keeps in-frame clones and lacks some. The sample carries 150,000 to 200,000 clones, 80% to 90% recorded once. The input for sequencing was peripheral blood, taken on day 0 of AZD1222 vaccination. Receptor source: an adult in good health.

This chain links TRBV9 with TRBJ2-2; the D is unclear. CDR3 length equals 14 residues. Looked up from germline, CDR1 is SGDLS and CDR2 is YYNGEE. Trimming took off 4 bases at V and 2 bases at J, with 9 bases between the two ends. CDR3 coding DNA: TGTGCCAGCAGCACTTGGCGAAACACCGGGGAGCTGTTTTTT. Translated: CASSTWRNTGELFF.

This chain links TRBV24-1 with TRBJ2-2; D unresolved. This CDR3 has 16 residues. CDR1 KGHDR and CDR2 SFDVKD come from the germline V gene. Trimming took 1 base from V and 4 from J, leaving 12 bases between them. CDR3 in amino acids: CATSDFGGWGTGELFF. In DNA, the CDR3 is TGTGCCACCAGTGATTTCGGTGGATGGGGCACCGGGGAGCTGTTTTTT.

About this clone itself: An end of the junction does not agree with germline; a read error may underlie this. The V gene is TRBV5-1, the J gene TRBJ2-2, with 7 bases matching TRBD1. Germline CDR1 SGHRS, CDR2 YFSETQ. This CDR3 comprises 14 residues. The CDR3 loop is CASSLDRFTGELFF. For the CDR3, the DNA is TGCGCCAGCAGTTTGGACAGGTTCACCGGGGAGCTGTTTTTT. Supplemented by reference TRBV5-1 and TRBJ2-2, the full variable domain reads KAGVTQTPRYLIKTRGQQVTLSCSPISGHRSVSWYQQTPGQGLQFLFEYFSETQRNKGNFPGRFSGRQFSNSRSEMNVSTLELGDSALYLCASSLDRFTGELFFGEGSRLTVL.

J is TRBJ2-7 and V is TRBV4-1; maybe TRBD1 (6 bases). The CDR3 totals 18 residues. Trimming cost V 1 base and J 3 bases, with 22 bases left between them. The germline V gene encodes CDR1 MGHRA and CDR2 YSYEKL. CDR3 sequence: CASSQAQRRATGYYEQYF. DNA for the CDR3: TGCGCCAGCAGCCAAGCACAACGGCGGGCCACAGGGTACTACGAGCAGTACTTC.

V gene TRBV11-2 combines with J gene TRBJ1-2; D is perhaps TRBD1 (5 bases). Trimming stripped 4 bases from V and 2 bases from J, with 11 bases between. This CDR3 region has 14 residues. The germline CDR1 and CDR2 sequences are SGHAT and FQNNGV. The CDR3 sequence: CASSSRGRNYGYTF. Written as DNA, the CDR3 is TGTGCCAGCAGCTCGCGGGGACGGAACTATGGCTACACCTTC.

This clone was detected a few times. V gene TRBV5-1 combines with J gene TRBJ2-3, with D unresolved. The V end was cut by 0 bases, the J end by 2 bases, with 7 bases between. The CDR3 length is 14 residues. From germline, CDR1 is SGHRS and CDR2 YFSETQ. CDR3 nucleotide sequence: TGCGCCAGCAGCTTGGCGCAGACCACAGATACGCAGTATTTT. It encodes CASSLAQTTDTQYF.

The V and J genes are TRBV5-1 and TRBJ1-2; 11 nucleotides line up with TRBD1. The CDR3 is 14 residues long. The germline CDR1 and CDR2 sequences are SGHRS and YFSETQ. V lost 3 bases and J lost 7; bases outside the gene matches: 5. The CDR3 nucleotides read TGCGCCAGCAGCTCCGGACAGGGGGCTCTTGGCTACACCTTC. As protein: CASSSGQGALGYTF.

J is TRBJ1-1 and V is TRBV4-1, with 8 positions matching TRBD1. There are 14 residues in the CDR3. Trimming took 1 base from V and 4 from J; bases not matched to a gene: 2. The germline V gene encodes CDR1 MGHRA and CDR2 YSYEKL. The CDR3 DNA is TGCGCCAGCAGCCAAGGACAGGGGCCCACTGAAGCTTTCTTT. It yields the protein CASSQGQGPTEAFF.

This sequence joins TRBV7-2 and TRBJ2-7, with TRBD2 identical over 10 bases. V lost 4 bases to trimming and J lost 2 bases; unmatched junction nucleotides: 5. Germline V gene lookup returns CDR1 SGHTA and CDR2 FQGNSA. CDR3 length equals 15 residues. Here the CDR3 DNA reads TGTGCCAGCAGCTACACTAGCGGGGTCGCCTACGAGCAGTACTTC. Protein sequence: CASSYTSGVAYEQYF.

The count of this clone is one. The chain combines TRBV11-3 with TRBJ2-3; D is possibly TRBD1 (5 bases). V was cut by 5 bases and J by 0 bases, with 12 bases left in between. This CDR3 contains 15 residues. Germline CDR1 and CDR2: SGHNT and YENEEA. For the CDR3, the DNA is TGTGCCAGCAGCCCCGACGGACAAAGCACAGATACGCAGTATTTT. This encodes CASSPDGQSTDTQYF.

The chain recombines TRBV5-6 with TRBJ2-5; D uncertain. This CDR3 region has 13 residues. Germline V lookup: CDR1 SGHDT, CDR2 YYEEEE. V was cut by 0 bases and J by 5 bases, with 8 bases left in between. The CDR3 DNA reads TGTGCCAGCAGCTTGGCTTCTTTCGAGACCCAGTACTTC. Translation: CASSLASFETQYF.

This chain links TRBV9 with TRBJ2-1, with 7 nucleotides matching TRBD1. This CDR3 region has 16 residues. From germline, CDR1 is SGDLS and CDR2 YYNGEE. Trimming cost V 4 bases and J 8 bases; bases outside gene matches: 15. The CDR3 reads CASSPPSQGVFHEQFF. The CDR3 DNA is TGTGCCAGCAGCCCTCCCTCCCAGGGGGTGTTTCATGAGCAGTTCTTC. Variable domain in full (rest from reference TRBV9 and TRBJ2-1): DSGVTQTPKHLITATGQRVTLRCSPRSGDLSVYWYQQSLDQGLQFLIQYYNGEERAKGNILERFSAQQFPDLHSELNLSSLELGDSALYFCASSPPSQGVFHEQFFGPGTRLTVL.

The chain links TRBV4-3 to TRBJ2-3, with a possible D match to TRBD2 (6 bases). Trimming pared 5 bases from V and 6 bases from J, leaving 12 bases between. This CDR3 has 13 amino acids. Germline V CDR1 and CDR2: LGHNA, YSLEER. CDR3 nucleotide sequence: TGCGCCAGCAGCTCAATTGCGGGGGATACGCAGTATTTT. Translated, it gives CASSSIAGDTQYF.

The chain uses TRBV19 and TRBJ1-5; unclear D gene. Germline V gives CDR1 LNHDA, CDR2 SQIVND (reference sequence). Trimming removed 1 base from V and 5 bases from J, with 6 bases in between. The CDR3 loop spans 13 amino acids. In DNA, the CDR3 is TGTGCCAGTAGTATAGGGGTTGATCAGCCCCAGCATTTT. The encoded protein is CASSIGVDQPQHF.

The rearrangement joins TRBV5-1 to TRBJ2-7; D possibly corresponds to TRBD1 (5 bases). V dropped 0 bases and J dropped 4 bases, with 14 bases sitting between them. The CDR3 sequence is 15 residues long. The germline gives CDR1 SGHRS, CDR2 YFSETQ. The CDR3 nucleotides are TGCGCCAGCAGCTTGGCCAAGGGGAAGTTATACGAGCAGTACTTC. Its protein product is CASSLAKGKLYEQYF. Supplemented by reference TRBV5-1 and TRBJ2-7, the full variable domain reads KAGVTQTPRYLIKTRGQQVTLSCSPISGHRSVSWYQQTPGQGLQFLFEYFSETQRNKGNFPGRFSGRQFSNSRSEMNVSTLELGDSALYLCASSLAKGKLYEQYFGPGTRLTVT.